This is a list of T cell receptor beta chains from one sample in a study of T-cell memory formation after mild COVID-19. TCRdb reanalysed the 5' RACE reads using MiXCR and keeps one entry per CDR3 protein. The data contain about 270,000 distinct CDR3 sequences, over 15% of them singletons. The sample taken for sequencing was PBMCs or a T cell subset sorted from them (not recorded which). These receptors all stem from a man between 18 and 29 years old who had mild COVID-19 (a few samples of this study predate the infection). Cell type and time point are not known. The CDR3 runs from the conserved cysteine through the conserved F or W. The D gene is left open where the match is weak. Clone size, where shown, is once, few, many, or a class for clones that have expanded.

len: 14; d_gene: -; v_gene: TRBV5-1; j_gene: TRBJ1-4; abundance: -; CDR3aa: CASSLDGDAAKLFF; CDR3nt: TGCGCCAGCAGCTTGGATGGCGATGCGGCCAAACTGTTTTTT
len: 16; d_gene: -; v_gene: TRBV5-5; j_gene: TRBJ2-4; abundance: many; CDR3aa: CASSIEGDRGKNIQYF; CDR3nt: TGTGCCAGCAGTATCGAGGGGGATAGAGGCAAAAACATTCAGTACTTC
len: 14; d_gene: TRBD1; v_gene: TRBV15; j_gene: TRBJ2-5; abundance: -; CDR3aa: CATSRADRAGTQYF; CDR3nt: TGTGCCACCAGCAGAGCCGACAGGGCAGGGACCCAGTACTTC
len: 12; d_gene: -; v_gene: TRBV12-3/TRBV12-4; j_gene: TRBJ1-5; abundance: -; CDR3aa: CASRWGGQPQHF; CDR3nt: TGTGCCAGCAGGTGGGGTGGGCAGCCCCAGCATTTT
len: 14; d_gene: -; v_gene: TRBV6-2/TRBV6-3; j_gene: TRBJ1-5; abundance: few; CDR3aa: CASSLGEFVQPQHF; CDR3nt: TGTGCCAGCAGCTTGGGAGAATTCGTACAGCCCCAGCATTTT
len: 13; d_gene: -; v_gene: TRBV28; j_gene: TRBJ1-4; abundance: -; CDR3aa: CASNIWGNEKLFF; CDR3nt: TGTGCCAGCAACATCTGGGGTAATGAAAAACTGTTTTTT
len: 15; d_gene: -; v_gene: TRBV14; j_gene: TRBJ2-1; abundance: -; CDR3aa: CASSQASGSYNEQFF; CDR3nt: TGTGCCAGCAGCCAAGCGAGCGGATCCTACAATGAGCAGTTCTTC
len: 15; d_gene: TRBD1; v_gene: TRBV7-2; j_gene: TRBJ2-3; abundance: -; CDR3aa: CASSLHGTGLDTQYF; CDR3nt: TGTGCCAGCAGCTTACATGGGACAGGCCTGGATACGCAGTATTTT
len: 13; d_gene: -; v_gene: TRBV20-1; j_gene: TRBJ2-3; abundance: many; CDR3aa: CSASTSGSDTQYF; CDR3nt: TGCAGTGCTAGTACTAGTGGTTCAGATACGCAGTATTTT
len: 14; d_gene: -; v_gene: TRBV12-3/TRBV12-4; j_gene: TRBJ1-6; abundance: few; CDR3aa: CASSFGEFNSPLHF; CDR3nt: TGTGCCAGCAGTTTCGGGGAGTTTAATTCACCCCTCCACTTT
len: 14; d_gene: -; v_gene: TRBV16; j_gene: TRBJ1-1; abundance: once; CDR3aa: CASSQSTSHTEAFF; CDR3nt: TGTGCCAGCAGCCAATCGACCAGCCACACTGAAGCTTTCTTT
len: 15; d_gene: TRBD2; v_gene: TRBV6-5; j_gene: TRBJ2-3; abundance: few; CDR3aa: CASNDAGRGTDTQYF; CDR3nt: TGTGCCAGCAACGACGCGGGGAGGGGCACAGATACGCAGTATTTT
len: 13; d_gene: TRBD1; v_gene: TRBV29-1; j_gene: TRBJ2-7; abundance: -; CDR3aa: CSVRQGAEAGQYF; CDR3nt: TGCAGCGTTAGGCAGGGGGCAGAAGCTGGGCAGTACTTC
len: 14; d_gene: -; v_gene: TRBV5-6; j_gene: TRBJ1-2; abundance: few; CDR3aa: CASSFGQPSYGYTF; CDR3nt: TGTGCCAGCAGCTTCGGTCAGCCTAGCTATGGCTACACCTTC
len: 13; d_gene: -; v_gene: TRBV12-3/TRBV12-4; j_gene: TRBJ1-4; abundance: -; CDR3aa: CASSSSGFEKLFF; CDR3nt: TGTGCCAGCAGTTCGTCCGGGTTTGAAAAACTGTTTTTT
len: 13; d_gene: TRBD2; v_gene: TRBV5-1; j_gene: TRBJ2-7; abundance: many; CDR3aa: CASSSAGSYEQYF; CDR3nt: TGCGCCAGCAGCTCAGCGGGAAGCTACGAGCAGTACTTC
len: 18; d_gene: -; v_gene: TRBV11-1; j_gene: TRBJ2-2; abundance: -; CDR3aa: CASSLAPYSRDNTGELFF; CDR3nt: TGTGCCAGCAGCTTAGCCCCCTACAGCAGGGACAACACCGGGGAGCTGTTTTTT
len: 15; d_gene: -; v_gene: TRBV11-2; j_gene: TRBJ2-3; abundance: few; CDR3aa: CASRSRAPLRTAQYF; CDR3nt: TGTGCCAGCAGAAGCAGGGCCCCTCTTCGGACTGCGCAGTATTTT
len: 17; d_gene: -; v_gene: TRBV27; j_gene: TRBJ2-6; abundance: -; CDR3aa: CASSLRPRASGANVLTF; CDR3nt: TGTGCCAGCAGTTTAAGGCCCAGAGCCTCTGGGGCCAACGTCCTGACTTTC
len: 14; d_gene: -; v_gene: TRBV3-1; j_gene: TRBJ1-5; abundance: few; CDR3aa: CASSQDSTSGPQHF; CDR3nt: TGTGCCAGCAGCCAAGATTCCACGTCAGGGCCCCAGCATTTT
len: 13; d_gene: -; v_gene: TRBV7-9; j_gene: TRBJ2-1; abundance: -; CDR3aa: CASSRTSPDEQFF; CDR3nt: TGTGCCAGCAGCCGAACTAGTCCCGATGAGCAGTTCTTC
len: 16; d_gene: -; v_gene: TRBV28; j_gene: TRBJ1-6; abundance: few; CDR3aa: CASSTSGGGWNSPLHF; CDR3nt: TGTGCCAGCAGTACCTCGGGGGGCGGTTGGAATTCACCCCTCCACTTT
len: 12; d_gene: TRBD2; v_gene: TRBV20-1; j_gene: TRBJ2-1; abundance: -; CDR3aa: CSARAGGNEQFF; CDR3nt: TGCAGTGCTAGAGCGGGGGGGAATGAGCAGTTCTTC
len: 15; d_gene: -; v_gene: TRBV7-2; j_gene: TRBJ1-4; abundance: -; CDR3aa: CASSLNRPTNEKLFF; CDR3nt: TGTGCCAGCTCCTTAAACCGCCCAACTAATGAAAAACTGTTTTTT
len: 14; d_gene: -; v_gene: TRBV29-1; j_gene: TRBJ1-2; abundance: few; CDR3aa: CSVVSQQLGYGYTF; CDR3nt: TGCAGCGTTGTATCACAGCAGCTAGGCTATGGCTACACCTTC
len: 14; d_gene: TRBD1; v_gene: TRBV6-1; j_gene: TRBJ2-1; abundance: -; CDR3aa: CASDTGDLHNEQFF; CDR3nt: TGTGCCAGCGATACAGGGGATCTCCACAATGAGCAGTTCTTC
len: 13; d_gene: -; v_gene: TRBV4-1; j_gene: TRBJ1-3; abundance: many; CDR3aa: CASSHQAGNTIYF; CDR3nt: TGCGCCAGCAGCCACCAGGCTGGAAACACCATATATTTT
len: 14; d_gene: -; v_gene: TRBV10-3; j_gene: TRBJ2-2; abundance: few; CDR3aa: CAIGGTERPGELFF; CDR3nt: TGTGCCATCGGGGGGACAGAAAGGCCCGGGGAGCTGTTTTTT
len: 17; d_gene: -; v_gene: TRBV24-1; j_gene: TRBJ2-1; abundance: -; CDR3aa: CATSDPGRGRAHNEQFF; CDR3nt: TGTGCCACCAGTGACCCGGGAAGGGGCCGGGCACACAATGAGCAGTTCTTC
len: 15; d_gene: TRBD2; v_gene: TRBV28; j_gene: TRBJ2-3; abundance: few; CDR3aa: CASRPTWGGGDTQYF; CDR3nt: TGTGCCAGCAGACCCACCTGGGGGGGAGGAGATACGCAGTATTTT
len: 15; d_gene: -; v_gene: TRBV5-1; j_gene: TRBJ2-7; abundance: -; CDR3aa: CASSLVGGESYEQYF; CDR3nt: TGCGCCAGCAGCTTAGTGGGGGGAGAGTCCTACGAGCAGTACTTC
len: 14; d_gene: -; v_gene: TRBV18; j_gene: TRBJ2-6; abundance: few; CDR3aa: CASSPGTGANVLTF; CDR3nt: TGTGCCAGCTCCCCCGGCACTGGGGCCAACGTCCTGACTTTC
len: 14; d_gene: -; v_gene: TRBV7-2; j_gene: TRBJ1-1; abundance: -; CDR3aa: CASSLTAADTEAFF; CDR3nt: TGTGCCAGCAGCCTCACGGCGGCGGACACTGAAGCTTTCTTT
len: 16; d_gene: TRBD2; v_gene: TRBV9; j_gene: TRBJ2-1; abundance: -; CDR3aa: CASSGRGELYLNEQFF; CDR3nt: TGTGCCAGCAGCGGACGGGGGGAGCTTTATTTGAATGAGCAGTTCTTC
len: 12; d_gene: -; v_gene: TRBV12-3/TRBV12-4; j_gene: TRBJ1-1; abundance: few; CDR3aa: CASKPGGAEAFF; CDR3nt: TGTGCCAGCAAACCTGGGGGGGCTGAAGCTTTCTTT
len: 15; d_gene: -; v_gene: TRBV4-1; j_gene: TRBJ2-2; abundance: few; CDR3aa: CASSQEGRVSGELFF; CDR3nt: TGCGCCAGCAGCCAAGAAGGCAGGGTGTCCGGGGAGCTGTTTTTT
len: 15; d_gene: -; v_gene: TRBV4-1; j_gene: TRBJ2-5; abundance: few; CDR3aa: CASSRDGLSQETQYF; CDR3nt: TGCGCCAGCAGCCGCGATGGACTAAGCCAAGAGACCCAGTACTTC
len: 16; d_gene: TRBD1; v_gene: TRBV5-1; j_gene: TRBJ2-5; abundance: -; CDR3aa: CASSLGAGGTVETQYF; CDR3nt: TGCGCCAGCAGCTTGGGTGCAGGGGGAACGGTCGAGACCCAGTACTTC
len: 14; d_gene: TRBD2; v_gene: TRBV29-1; j_gene: TRBJ2-3; abundance: -; CDR3aa: CSHGTSGYTDTQYF; CDR3nt: TGCAGCCACGGGACTAGCGGCTACACAGATACGCAGTATTTT
len: 12; d_gene: -; v_gene: TRBV4-3; j_gene: TRBJ1-1; abundance: -; CDR3aa: CASSQDGRVAFF; CDR3nt: TGCGCCAGCAGCCAAGACGGGCGGGTAGCTTTCTTT
len: 17; d_gene: TRBD2; v_gene: TRBV10-2; j_gene: TRBJ2-5; abundance: -; CDR3aa: CASSGTSGEARWETQYF; CDR3nt: TGCGCCAGCAGCGGGACTAGCGGGGAGGCAAGGTGGGAGACCCAGTACTTC
len: 14; d_gene: TRBD1; v_gene: TRBV28; j_gene: TRBJ1-4; abundance: few; CDR3aa: CASSPGGAYEKLFF; CDR3nt: TGTGCCAGCAGTCCAGGGGGCGCCTATGAAAAACTGTTTTTT
len: 14; d_gene: TRBD2; v_gene: TRBV20-1; j_gene: TRBJ2-3; abundance: -; CDR3aa: CSAPPAGGQDTQYF; CDR3nt: TGCAGTGCGCCCCCAGCGGGGGGCCAAGATACGCAGTATTTT
len: 14; d_gene: -; v_gene: TRBV12-3/TRBV12-4; j_gene: TRBJ1-6; abundance: few; CDR3aa: CASSTGTHNSPLHF; CDR3nt: TGTGCCAGCTCTACCGGGACCCATAATTCACCCCTCCACTTT
len: 15; d_gene: -; v_gene: TRBV12-3/TRBV12-4; j_gene: TRBJ2-1; abundance: few; CDR3aa: CASSPSTGSYNEQFF; CDR3nt: TGTGCCAGCAGTCCATCCACAGGGAGCTACAATGAGCAGTTCTTC
len: 16; d_gene: TRBD2; v_gene: TRBV5-6; j_gene: TRBJ2-3; abundance: few; CDR3aa: CASSLPGGGSTDTQYF; CDR3nt: TGTGCCAGCAGCCTGCCCGGGGGGGGAAGCACAGATACGCAGTATTTT
len: 14; d_gene: -; v_gene: TRBV9; j_gene: TRBJ1-6; abundance: -; CDR3aa: CASSPGSGNSPLHF; CDR3nt: TGTGCCAGCTCCCCCGGATCGGGCAATTCACCCCTCCACTTT
len: 15; d_gene: TRBD2; v_gene: TRBV7-2; j_gene: TRBJ2-1; abundance: -; CDR3aa: CASSLALAGGGEQFF; CDR3nt: TGTGCCAGCAGCTTAGCACTAGCGGGGGGCGGTGAGCAGTTCTTC
len: 16; d_gene: TRBD1; v_gene: TRBV5-4; j_gene: TRBJ1-1; abundance: -; CDR3aa: CASSSTTPTGGTEAFF; CDR3nt: TGTGCCAGCAGCTCCACGACCCCGACAGGGGGGACTGAAGCTTTCTTT
len: 14; d_gene: -; v_gene: TRBV7-9; j_gene: TRBJ1-1; abundance: few; CDR3aa: CASSGTLRNTEAFF; CDR3nt: TGTGCCAGCAGCGGGACACTAAGAAACACTGAAGCTTTCTTT
len: 11; d_gene: -; v_gene: TRBV29-1; j_gene: TRBJ1-1; abundance: -; CDR3aa: CSSDGYTEAFF; CDR3nt: TGCAGCTCCGACGGGTACACTGAAGCTTTCTTT
len: 14; d_gene: -; v_gene: TRBV4-1; j_gene: TRBJ2-3; abundance: -; CDR3aa: CASSPEGGLDTQYF; CDR3nt: TGCGCCAGCAGCCCCGAGGGGGGGCTAGATACGCAGTATTTT
len: 15; d_gene: -; v_gene: TRBV4-3; j_gene: TRBJ1-2; abundance: few; CDR3aa: CASSQGGGANYGYTF; CDR3nt: TGCGCCAGCAGCCAGGGAGGAGGGGCGAACTATGGCTACACCTTC